The next 7 T cell receptor beta chains were all read from a single sample in a study of breast tumors, draining lymph nodes, adjacent tissues. TCRdb itself ran the multiplex PCR reads through MiXCR, one entry per CDR3 protein. The sample has about 180,000 distinct CDR3 sequences; around a third are singletons. Axillary draining lymph nodes of breast cancer patients supplied the node samples. Sequencing used axillary lymph node tissue. The receptors stem from a female donor with breast cancer. Some clones in this sample may be carry-over from other donors' samples.

A few counts support this clonotype. The gene calls are TRBV28 and TRBJ2-7; D is unresolved. The germline V gene encodes CDR1 MDHEN and CDR2 SYDVKM. Trimming took 5 bases from V and 5 from J, leaving 19 bases between them. This CDR3 spans 15 amino acids. CDR3: CASSRWTASRNEQYF. The CDR3, as DNA: TGTGCCAGCAGTCGATGGACCGCGTCCAGGAACGAGCAGTACTTC.

J is TRBJ2-1 and V is TRBV10-3; 7 positions match TRBD2. Germline V gives CDR1 ENHRY, CDR2 SYGVKD. The CDR3 covers 18 residues. Trimming took 4 bases from V and 3 from J; bases not matched to a gene: 15. In DNA, the CDR3 is TGTGCCATCAGTGCTATACCCCCGACTAGCTCGTACTACAATGAGCAGTTCTTC. Translating gives CAISAIPPTSSYYNEQFF.

Details on this clonotype: The junction shows a germline mismatch at one end, possibly a read error. The V call is TRBV28, the J call TRBJ2-3; 8 bases map to TRBD1. This CDR3 is 17 amino acids long. Germline V gene lookup returns CDR1 MDHEN and CDR2 SYDVKM. CDR3 sequence (DNA): TGTGCCAGCAGCGCCTCCGGGACAGGCCCTAGCACAGATACGCTGTATTTT. Translation: CASSASGTGPSTDTLYF.

This clonotype was observed at least ten times. The chain couples TRBV30 to TRBJ1-5, with D possibly matching TRBD1 (5 bases). The CDR3 is 15 amino acids. The V gene lost 0 bases and the J gene lost 5 bases, with 14 bases spanning the gap. Looked up from germline, CDR1 is GTSNPN and CDR2 is SVGIG (reference sequence). CDR3 region: CAWSVGGDVDQPQHF. In nucleotides, the CDR3 is TGTGCCTGGAGTGTGGGGGGAGACGTGGATCAGCCCCAGCATTTT.

This chain connects TRBV12-3 or TRBV12-4 to TRBJ2-3; possibly TRBD1 or TRBD2 for D (5 bases each). The CDR3 spans 14 residues. V lost 0 bases and J lost 4, with 8 bases in between. In DNA, the CDR3 is TGTGCCAGCAGTTTAGCGGGGGTTTCAGATACGCAGTATTTT. Residues: CASSLAGVSDTQYF.

This clonotype has a count of ten or more. This chain joins TRBV6-5 and TRBJ1-2; D is unresolved. The V end was cut by 5 bases, the J end by 4 bases, with 14 bases between. This CDR3 has 14 amino acids. In germline, CDR1 is MNHEY, CDR2 SVGAGI. The CDR3 reads CASSRSTVSYGYTF. Here the CDR3 DNA reads TGTGCCAGCAGTCGATCGACGGTGAGCTATGGCTACACCTTC.

This clonotype has just a few counts. V gene TRBV19 combines with J gene TRBJ1-1; 8 positions match TRBD1. The trim removed 3 bases at V and 1 base at J, leaving 4 bases unmatched. This CDR3 is built from 15 residues. Germline-derived CDR1 and CDR2 are LNHDA and SQIVND (reference sequence). In DNA form, the CDR3 reads TGTGCCAGTAGTATCACCGGGACAGGGAACACTGAAGCTTTCTTT. Translated: CASSITGTGNTEAFF.